This T cell receptor beta chain was identified in a study of T cell repertoires in cytomegalovirus infection. The CDR3 covers 15 residues. Germline V CDR1 and CDR2: LNHDA, SQIVND (reference sequence). The V end was cut by 8 bases, the J end by 0 bases, with 16 bases between. From the reads, TCRdb called clonotypes with MiXCR, one entry per CDR3 protein. The table has around 530,000 distinct CDR3 sequences, more than 15% seen once. The J gene is TRBJ1-1, the V gene TRBV19, with D possibly TRBD1 on 6 matching bases. This receptor was taken from a human donor in good health (CMV status not recorded). Some clones in this sample may be carry-over from other donors' samples. The sequenced sample consisted of CD8+ T cells from PBMCs. DNA for the CDR3: TGTGCCAGTTCCCGGGGAAGGGGGTTGAACACTGAAGCTTTCTTT. Residues: CASSRGRGLNTEAFF.